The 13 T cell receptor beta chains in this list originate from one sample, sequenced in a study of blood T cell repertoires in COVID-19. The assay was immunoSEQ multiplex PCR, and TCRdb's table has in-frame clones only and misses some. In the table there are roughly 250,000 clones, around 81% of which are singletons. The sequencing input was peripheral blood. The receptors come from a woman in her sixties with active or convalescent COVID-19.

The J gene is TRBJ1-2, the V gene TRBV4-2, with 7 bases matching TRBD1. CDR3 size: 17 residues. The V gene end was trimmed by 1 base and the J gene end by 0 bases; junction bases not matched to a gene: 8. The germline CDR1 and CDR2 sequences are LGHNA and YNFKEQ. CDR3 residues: CASSQAPGQDSNYGYTF. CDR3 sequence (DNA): TGTGCCAGCAGCCAAGCCCCAGGACAGGATTCTAACTATGGCTACACCTTC.

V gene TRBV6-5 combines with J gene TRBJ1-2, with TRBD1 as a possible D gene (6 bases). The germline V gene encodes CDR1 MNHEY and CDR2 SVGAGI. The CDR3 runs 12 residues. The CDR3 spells CVLVGTLYGYTF. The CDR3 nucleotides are TGTGTCCTTGTCGGGACACTCTATGGCTACACCTTC.

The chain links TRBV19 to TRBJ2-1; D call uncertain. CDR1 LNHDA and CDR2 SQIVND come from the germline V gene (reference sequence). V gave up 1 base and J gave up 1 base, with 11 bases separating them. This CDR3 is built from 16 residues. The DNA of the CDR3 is TGTGCCAGTAGTATAGGCAGGCCGAGTTCCTACAATGAGCAGTTCTTC. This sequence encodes CASSIGRPSSYNEQFF.

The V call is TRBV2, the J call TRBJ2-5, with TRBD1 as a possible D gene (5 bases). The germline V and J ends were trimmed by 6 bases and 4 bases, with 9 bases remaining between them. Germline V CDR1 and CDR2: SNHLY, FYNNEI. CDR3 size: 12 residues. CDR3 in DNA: TGTGCCAGCAGACAGGAGAGAGAGACCCAGTACTTC. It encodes CASRQERETQYF.

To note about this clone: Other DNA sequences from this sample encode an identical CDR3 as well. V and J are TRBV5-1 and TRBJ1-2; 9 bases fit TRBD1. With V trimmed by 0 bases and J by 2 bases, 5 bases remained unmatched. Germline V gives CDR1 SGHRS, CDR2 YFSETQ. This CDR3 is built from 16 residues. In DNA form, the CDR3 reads TGCGCCAGCAGCTTGGCCTATGGGACAGGGAACTATGGCTACACCTTC. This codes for CASSLAYGTGNYGYTF. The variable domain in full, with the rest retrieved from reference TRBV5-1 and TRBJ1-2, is KAGVTQTPRYLIKTRGQQVTLSCSPISGHRSVSWYQQTPGQGLQFLFEYFSETQRNKGNFPGRFSGRQFSNSRSEMNVSTLELGDSALYLCASSLAYGTGNYGYTFGSGTRLTVV.

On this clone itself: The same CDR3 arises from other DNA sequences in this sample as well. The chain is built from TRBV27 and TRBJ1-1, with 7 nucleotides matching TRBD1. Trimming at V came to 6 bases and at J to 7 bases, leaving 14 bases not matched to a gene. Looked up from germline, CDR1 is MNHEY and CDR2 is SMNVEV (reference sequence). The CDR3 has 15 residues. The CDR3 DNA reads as TGTGCCAGCAGCTCAAGACAGGGTTATAAGGTTGAAGCTTTCTTT. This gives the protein CASSSRQGYKVEAFF.

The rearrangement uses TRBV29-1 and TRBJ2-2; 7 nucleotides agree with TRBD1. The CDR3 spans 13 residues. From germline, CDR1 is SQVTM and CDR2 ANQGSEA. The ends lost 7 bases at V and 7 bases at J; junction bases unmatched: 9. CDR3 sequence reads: CSASTGFGGELFF. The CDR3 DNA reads TGCAGCGCCTCGACAGGGTTTGGCGGGGAGCTGTTTTTT.

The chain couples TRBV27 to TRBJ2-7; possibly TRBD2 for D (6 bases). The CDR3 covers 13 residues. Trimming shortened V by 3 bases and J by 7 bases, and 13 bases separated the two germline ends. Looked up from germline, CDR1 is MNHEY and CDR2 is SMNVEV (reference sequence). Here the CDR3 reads CASSLRQGGEQYF. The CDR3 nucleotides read TGTGCCAGCAGTTTGAGGCAGGGAGGTGAGCAGTACTTC.

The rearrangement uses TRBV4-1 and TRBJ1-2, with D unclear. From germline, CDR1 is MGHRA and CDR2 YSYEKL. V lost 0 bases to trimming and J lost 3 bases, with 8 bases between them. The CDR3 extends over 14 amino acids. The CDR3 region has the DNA TGCGCCAGCAGCCAAGACCAGGCGTACTATGGCTACACCTTC. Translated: CASSQDQAYYGYTF.

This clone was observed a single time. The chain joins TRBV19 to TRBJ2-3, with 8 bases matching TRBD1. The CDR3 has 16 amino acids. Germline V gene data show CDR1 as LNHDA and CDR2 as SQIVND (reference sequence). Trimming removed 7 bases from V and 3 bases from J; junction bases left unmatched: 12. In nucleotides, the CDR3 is TGTGCCAGTACGAAGTTAGGCAGGGGGCAGACAGATACGCAGTATTTT. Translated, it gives CASTKLGRGQTDTQYF.

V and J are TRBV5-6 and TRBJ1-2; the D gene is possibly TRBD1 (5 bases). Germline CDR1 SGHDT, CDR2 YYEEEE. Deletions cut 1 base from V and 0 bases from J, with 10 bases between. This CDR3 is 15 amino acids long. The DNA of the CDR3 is TGTGCCAGCAGCTTGCGGAGGGGCCCTAACTATGGCTACACCTTC. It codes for CASSLRRGPNYGYTF. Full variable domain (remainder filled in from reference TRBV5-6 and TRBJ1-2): DAGVTQSPTHLIKTRGQQVTLRCSPKSGHDTVSWYQQALGQGPQFIFQYYEEEERQRGNFPDRFSGHQFPNYSSELNVNALLLGDSALYLCASSLRRGPNYGYTFGSGTRLTVV.

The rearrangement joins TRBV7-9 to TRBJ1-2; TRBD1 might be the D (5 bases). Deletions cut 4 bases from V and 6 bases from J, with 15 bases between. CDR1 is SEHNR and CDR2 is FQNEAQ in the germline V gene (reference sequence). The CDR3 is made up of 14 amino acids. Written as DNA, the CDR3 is TGTGCCAGCAGCTCCCAAGGGGAGGATCATGGCTACACCTTC. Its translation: CASSSQGEDHGYTF.

CDR3 amino acids: CASSQLDSDYGYTF. In DNA, the CDR3 is TGTGCCAGCAGCCAACTTGACAGTGACTATGGCTACACCTTC. The gene calls are TRBV3-1 (or the pseudogene TRBV3-2) and TRBJ1-2, with a possible D match to TRBD1 (5 bases). CDR3 length: 14 amino acids. Trimming cost V 2 bases and J 3 bases, with 10 bases left between them. Germline assignment: CDR1 LGHDT and CDR2 YNNKEL (reference sequence).